This passage covers 26 T cell receptor beta chains from one sample sequenced in a study of shared clonotypes between healthy human individuals (TCRdb year 2020). The library was produced with the immunoSEQ multiplex PCR assay. TCRdb limited this immuneACCESS table to in-frame rearrangements with V and J called. A share of clones is missing; checked studies link under half to unresolved V genes, and the rest is unexplained. This sample gives roughly 760,000 clones in total; about 74% of them show up just once. The ten largest clonotypes hold over 1.5% of the sample. Source material: memory CD4+ T cells sorted from blood. The label giving this sample's cell subset or site can be read as: CD45RA-negative fraction. The receptors originated from a woman in her 30s in good health.

This rearrangement joins TRBV19 to TRBJ2-2; D gene unclear. The CDR3 is 13 amino acids. From germline, CDR1 is LNHDA and CDR2 SQIVND (reference sequence). The germline V and J ends were trimmed by 7 bases and 2 bases, with 8 bases remaining between them. The CDR3: CASNLLNTGELFF. In DNA form, the CDR3 reads TGTGCCAGTAACCTACTAAACACCGGGGAGCTGTTTTTT.

The V gene is TRBV5-4, the J gene TRBJ2-5; TRBD2 matches at 10 bases. CDR1 is SGHNT, CDR2 YYREEE, per germline (reference sequence). V lost 3 bases to trimming and J lost 0 bases; unmatched junction nucleotides: 11. The CDR3 runs 18 residues. CDR3 DNA sequence: TGTGCCAGCAGCTCGGGGGGTACTAGCGGGGCGTACCAAGAGACCCAGTACTTC. It specifies CASSSGGTSGAYQETQYF.

This rearrangement joins TRBV19 to TRBJ2-3; 10 positions match TRBD2. CDR1 is LNHDA, CDR2 SQIVND, per germline (reference sequence). Germline trimming cut 4 bases from V and 0 bases from J; bases unmatched to any gene: 4. The CDR3 is 16 amino acids. Here the CDR3 DNA reads TGTGCCAGTAGTAGTCCTAGCGGGAGAAGCACAGATACGCAGTATTTT. This codes for CASSSPSGRSTDTQYF.

This clone turned up a few times. The identical CDR3 is also encoded by other nucleotide sequences in the sample. V gene TRBV5-1 combines with J gene TRBJ2-7; no clear D gene. Germline values: CDR1 SGHRS, CDR2 YFSETQ. V was pared by 0 bases and J by 2 bases, with 6 bases between. This CDR3 contains 13 residues. The CDR3 DNA reads as TGCGCCAGCAGCTTGGCTGGGACCTACGAGCAGTACTTC. Its protein is CASSLAGTYEQYF.

Only one count was recorded for this clone. The CDR3 nucleotides read TGCAGCGTTGAAAAGACAGGGCCCTACGAGCAGTACTTC. The encoded protein is CSVEKTGPYEQYF. The gene calls are TRBV29-1 and TRBJ2-5, with TRBD1 matching 7 bases. With the DNA end fitting TRBJ2-7 better, the J assignment may be wrong. The CDR3 spans 13 residues. Germline V gives CDR1 SQVTM, CDR2 ANQGSEA.

The gene calls are TRBV7-2 and TRBJ2-7; 7 positions agree with TRBD2. The germline V gene has CDR1 SGHTA and CDR2 FQGNSA. V dropped 0 bases and J dropped 2; count of bases not matched to a gene: 16. This CDR3 spans 19 amino acids. Here the CDR3 DNA reads TGTGCCAGCAGCTTAGCTGCGGCTAGCGGCCAAGGAGTCACCTACGAGCAGTACTTC. This gives the protein CASSLAAASGQGVTYEQYF.

This clone showed up many times. The CDR3 region has the DNA TGTGCCAGCAGCCCGGGACTAGTCGTTAGAGGGCGAAGGGAGGTGCAGTACTTC. It yields the protein CASSPGLVVRGRREVQYF. The chain uses TRBV28 and TRBJ2-7; 8 bases agree with TRBD2. This CDR3 contains 18 residues. The germline V gene encodes CDR1 MDHEN and CDR2 SYDVKM. J gave up 9 bases and V 6 bases, and 25 bases lay outside the gene matches. Using reference TRBV28 and TRBJ2-7 for the parts outside the CDR3, the full variable domain is DVKVTQSSRYLVKRTGEKVFLECVQDMDHENMFWYRQDPGLGLRLIYFSYDVKMKEKGDIPEGYSVSREKKERFSLILESASTNQTSMYLCASSPGLVVRGRREVQYFGPGTRLTVT.

The V and J genes are TRBV15 and TRBJ1-4; D is unclear. Per germline, CDR1 LNHNV and CDR2 YYDKDF (reference sequence). CDR3 length: 16 residues. V was shortened by 0 bases and J by 5 bases, with 13 bases between the two germline ends. CDR3 sequence reads: CATSRDSRSQNEKLFF. As DNA, the CDR3 is TGTGCCACCAGCAGAGATTCGCGTTCCCAAAATGAAAAACTGTTTTTT.

V gene TRBV2 combines with J gene TRBJ1-5; 10 positions match TRBD1. V shed 5 bases and J 7 bases; nucleotides not matched to a gene: 8. The CDR3 consists of 15 residues. Looked up from germline, CDR1 is SNHLY and CDR2 is FYNNEI. CDR3 nucleotide sequence: TGTGCCAGCAGTCAAGAGGGACAGGGGTTACAGCCCCAGCATTTT. Translation: CASSQEGQGLQPQHF.

The J gene is TRBJ1-1, the V gene TRBV5-1; 7 bases fit TRBD1. Germline V lookup: CDR1 SGHRS, CDR2 YFSETQ. The CDR3 extends over 13 amino acids. J lost 0 bases, V lost 7 bases, and 3 bases had no gene match. The CDR3 region has the DNA TGCGCCAGCGCAGGGACAGTGAACACTGAAGCTTTCTTT. It yields the protein CASAGTVNTEAFF.

This chain joins TRBV6-5 and TRBJ1-3; D may be TRBD1 (6 bases). This CDR3 has 13 amino acids. Per germline, CDR1 MNHEY and CDR2 SVGAGI. The V and J ends lost 8 bases and 16 bases respectively, with 24 bases between them. The CDR3 DNA is TGTGCCAGCGGTGAAAACCGGGGACAACCCGGGTATTTT. Its translation: CASGENRGQPGYF.

In its sample, this clone was seen a few times. This chain uses TRBV5-1 with TRBJ1-5; 12 bases are a match to TRBD1. The germline V gene has CDR1 SGHRS and CDR2 YFSETQ. This CDR3 comprises 18 residues. The J segment lost 3 bases and the V segment lost 4 bases, leaving 11 bases of the junction unmatched. CDR3 in DNA: TGCGCCAGCAGCGAGCTACCGGGACAGGGGGCTTCCAATCAGCCCCAGCATTTT. It yields the protein CASSELPGQGASNQPQHF.

The CDR3 DNA sequence: TGTGCCAGCAGCTTGGGGGGACAGGCTGACACTGAAGCTTTCTTT. Residues: CASSLGGQADTEAFF. The chain joins TRBV5-4 to TRBJ1-1; 8 bases agree with TRBD1. The CDR3 consists of 15 residues. Germline CDR1 and CDR2: SGHNT and YYREEE (reference sequence). Germline trimming cut 0 bases from V and 3 bases from J; bases unmatched to any gene: 4.

The chain employs TRBV28 and TRBJ1-5; weak D call: TRBD1 (5 bases). Germline CDR1 reads MDHEN; CDR2 reads SYDVKM. The CDR3 is 15 amino acids. V was cut by 4 bases and J by 7 bases, with 17 bases left in between. The CDR3 DNA sequence: TGTGCCAGCAGTTGGGGACGGTCGCGACTCCAGCCCCAGCATTTT. It specifies CASSWGRSRLQPQHF.

V gene TRBV29-1 combines with J gene TRBJ1-2, with D uncertain. V lost 4 bases, J lost 1 base, and 13 bases lay in between. This CDR3 region has 14 residues. Germline values: CDR1 SQVTM, CDR2 ANQGSEA. CDR3 protein: CSVAGGGSNYGYTF. The CDR3 nucleotides are TGCAGCGTTGCGGGTGGCGGGAGTAACTATGGCTACACCTTC. Drawing the rest from reference TRBV29-1 and TRBJ1-2, the complete variable domain is SAVISQKPSRDICQRGTSLTIQCQVDSQVTMMFWYRQQPGQSLTLIATANQGSEATYESGFVIDKFPISRPNLTFSTLTVSNMSPEDSSIYLCSVAGGGSNYGYTFGSGTRLTVV.

V usage is TRBV27 and J usage is TRBJ1-1; 8 nucleotides agree with TRBD1. The junction had 2 bases not matched to a gene; V was cut back by 4 bases and J by 4 bases. Germline V CDR1 and CDR2: MNHEY, SMNVEV (reference sequence). CDR3 size: 13 residues. CDR3 residues: CASSYRGVTEAFF. CDR3 nucleotides: TGTGCCAGCAGTTACAGGGGGGTCACTGAAGCTTTCTTT.

The V call is TRBV9, the J call TRBJ2-1, with TRBD2 identical over 8 bases. J was trimmed by 9 bases and V by 0 bases; bases with no gene match: 11. CDR3 length equals 16 residues. CDR1 is SGDLS, CDR2 YYNGEE, per germline. The CDR3 coding sequence is TGTGCCAGCAGCGTAGTAACCGGGACTAGTTACGCTGAGCAGTTCTTC. Amino acids: CASSVVTGTSYAEQFF.

CDR3 nucleotide sequence: TGTGCCAGCAGACCCGACAGGGCGCAGCCCCAGCATTTT. Protein: CASRPDRAQPQHF. The chain joins TRBV28 to TRBJ1-5; TRBD1 aligns across 7 bases. Germline CDR1 reads MDHEN; CDR2 reads SYDVKM. V trimming: 6 bases; J trimming: 7 bases; junction bases outside the gene matches: 6. The CDR3 loop spans 13 amino acids.

The chain recombines TRBV6-6 with TRBJ2-1; 10 nucleotides match TRBD1. V lost 4 bases to trimming and J lost 10 bases; unmatched junction nucleotides: 7. The CDR3 length is 14 residues. The germline V gene encodes CDR1 MNHNY and CDR2 SVGAGI (reference sequence). This chain's CDR3 is CASSSGQGGWEQFF. CDR3 bases: TGTGCCAGCAGTTCAGGACAGGGGGGCTGGGAGCAGTTCTTC.

The chain employs TRBV28 and TRBJ2-7, with 12 positions matching TRBD2. The CDR3 consists of 17 residues. The germline V gene has CDR1 MDHEN and CDR2 SYDVKM. V shed 4 bases and J 9 bases; nucleotides not matched to a gene: 16. In nucleotides, the CDR3 is TGTGCCAGCAGTTCGGCTAGCGGGAGGGCTCCGACTTTCGTGCAGTACTTC. It codes for CASSSASGRAPTFVQYF.

The gene calls are TRBV7-8 and TRBJ2-1; D remains unclear. V lost 0 bases and J 8 bases, leaving 11 bases between the germline ends. The length of the CDR3 is 14 residues. Germline CDR1 SGHVS, CDR2 FQNEAQ. The DNA of the CDR3 is TGTGCCAGCAGCTTAGCGGTGAGGAGCGATGAGCAGTTCTTC. Amino acid sequence: CASSLAVRSDEQFF.

The chain is built from TRBV18 and TRBJ2-6; D unclear. The CDR3 has 16 residues. V shed 5 bases and J shed 0 bases, with 11 bases lying between them. Germline assignment: CDR1 KGHSH and CDR2 LQKENI. The CDR3 here is CASSTTFNSGANVLTF. The CDR3, as DNA: TGTGCCAGCTCAACAACTTTTAACTCTGGGGCCAACGTCCTGACTTTC. The whole variable domain, filled in from reference TRBV18 and TRBJ2-6, reads NAGVMQNPRHLVRRRGQEARLRCSPMKGHSHVYWYRQLPEEGLKFMVYLQKENIIDESGMPKERFSAEFPKEGPSILRIQQVVRGDSAAYFCASSTTFNSGANVLTFGAGSRLTVL.

CDR3 DNA: TGTGCCACCGGACTAGCGGGAGAAGGCGAGCAGTACTTC. This gives the protein CATGLAGEGEQYF. V is TRBV6-5 and J is TRBJ2-7; 13 positions match TRBD2. This CDR3 has 13 amino acids. CDR1 MNHEY and CDR2 SVGAGI come from the germline V gene. Trimming removed 10 bases from V and 6 bases from J; junction bases left unmatched: 6.

This clone was seen more than once but under ten times. The chain couples TRBV11-2 to TRBJ1-4, with 7 positions matching TRBD1. This CDR3 is built from 14 residues. V trimming: 7 bases; J trimming: 6 bases; junction bases outside the gene matches: 8. Germline V gene lookup returns CDR1 SGHAT and CDR2 FQNNGV. The CDR3 reads CASTPRQGDEKLFF. In DNA, the CDR3 is TGTGCCAGCACCCCCAGGCAGGGGGATGAAAAACTGTTTTTT.

Notes on this clone: Compared with germline, one end of the junction differs, possibly owing to a read error. V usage is TRBV7-2 and J usage is TRBJ2-7; D is unresolved. This CDR3 is built from 12 residues. Germline-derived CDR1 and CDR2 are SGHTA and FQGNSA. The CDR3 nucleotides read TGTGCCAGCAGCTTAATGAGCAGCCCGTTGGACTTC. Translation: CASSLMSSPLDF.

As for this clone: Other DNA sequences of this sample code for an identical CDR3. This sequence joins TRBV5-1 and TRBJ1-1; TRBD1 aligns across 9 bases. The germline V gene has CDR1 SGHRS and CDR2 YFSETQ. This CDR3 comprises 13 residues. Unmatched junction bases numbered 4, after V lost 4 bases and J lost 6 bases. CDR3 in amino acids: CASSPDRGAEAFF. CDR3 DNA sequence: TGCGCCAGCAGCCCGGACAGGGGTGCTGAAGCTTTCTTT.